This TCR beta chain was sequenced for a study of cytomegalovirus exposure and HLA in healthy donors. For this clone: The target antigen is unknown.

General observations from the study: Listed as cytomegalovirus-associated were 164 TCR beta chains.

Germline assignment: CDR1 KGHSH and CDR2 LQKENI. The CDR3 is 15 amino acids. V was pared by 3 bases and J by 1 base, with 13 bases between. Produced via immunoSEQ multiplex PCR; TCRdb's table is partial and in-frame only. The repertoire consists of over 100,000 clones, with roughly 91% occurring once and the leading ten covering approximately 3.3%. The TCR comes from a man aged 30 to 39 in good health and CMV-seronegative. Sample: PBMCs. The gene calls are TRBV18 and TRBJ2-7; D not certain. The CDR3 is CASSPRPYVSYEQYF. DNA of the CDR3: TGTGCCAGCTCACCTCGTCCCTATGTATCCTACGAGCAGTACTTC.